This T cell receptor (beta chain) originates from a study of T cells in women clearing cervical HPV infection. The V gene lost 5 bases and the J gene lost 0 bases, with 14 bases spanning the gap. Germline V gene data show CDR1 as SGHTA and CDR2 as FQGNSA. The CDR3 extends over 15 amino acids. Concerning this clone itself: The CDR3 end lies 3 residues beyond the end of the read and is filled in from the germline J gene.

MY09/MY11 PCR detected cervical HPV DNA; dot-blot assigned genotypes. The table came from immunoSEQ multiplex PCR; TCRdb's copy has only in-frame clones and leaves some out. The data include tens of thousands of clones; the top ten clones carry 9.5% to 10%. This receptor was obtained from a woman aged 18 to 75 with a cervical HPV16 infection that either progressed to CIN3+ or cleared (not recorded which). The chain has TRBV7-2 and TRBJ2-7, with D perhaps matching TRBD1 (6 bases). The source material was blood buffy coat. The part of the CDR3 DNA that was read is TGTGCCAGCAGCATCCGACAGGACAACTCCTACGAG. This sequence encodes CASSIRQDNSYE. From start to end, the CDR3 is CASSIRQDNSYEQYF.